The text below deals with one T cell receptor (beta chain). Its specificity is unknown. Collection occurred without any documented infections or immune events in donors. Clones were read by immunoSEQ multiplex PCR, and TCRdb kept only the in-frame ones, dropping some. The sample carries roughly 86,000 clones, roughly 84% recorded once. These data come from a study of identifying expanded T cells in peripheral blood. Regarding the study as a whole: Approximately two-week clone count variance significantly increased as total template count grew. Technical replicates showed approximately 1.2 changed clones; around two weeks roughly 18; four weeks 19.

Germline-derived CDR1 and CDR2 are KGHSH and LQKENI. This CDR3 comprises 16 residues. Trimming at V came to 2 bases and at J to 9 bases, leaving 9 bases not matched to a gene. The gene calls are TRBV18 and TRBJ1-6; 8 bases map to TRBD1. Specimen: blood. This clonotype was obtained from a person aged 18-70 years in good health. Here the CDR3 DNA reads TGTGCCAGCTCACCAGACCTCGGACAGGGCGTTTCACCCCTCCACTTT. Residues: CASSPDLGQGVSPLHF.